The clone carrying this TCR beta chain was seen only a few times. Between the trimmed V and J ends, which lost 4 bases and 2 bases, there was a span of 5 bases. Germline V gene lookup returns CDR1 SGHRS and CDR2 YFSETQ. The CDR3 covers 12 residues. TCRdb itself ran the RT-PCR reads through MiXCR, one entry per CDR3 protein. Among about 200,000 distinct CDR3 sequences, around 41% were seen once, and the ten largest hold around 10%. This sample is part of a study of patients and donors after allogeneic stem cell transplantation. The sequence was collected from a human donor who was either an allogeneic HSCT recipient or a stem cell or donor lymphocyte infusion donor (not recorded which). It is not recorded whose cells these are; they may come from a transplant donor. The chain uses TRBV5-1 and TRBJ2-3; no clear D gene. Sequenced: blood, either unsorted or a sorted T cell fraction (not recorded which). The CDR3 here is CASSLITDTQYF. The CDR3 DNA reads as TGCGCCAGCAGCCTCATCACAGATACGCAGTATTTT.